Presented here are 6 T cell receptor beta chains from one specimen sequenced in a study of CD8+ T cells in alopecia areata. Reverse transcription of extracted RNA yielded cDNA, which provided the sequencing template. Libraries were prepared by immunoSEQ multiplex PCR; TCRdb keeps only in-frame clonotypes and omits some of them. This sample comprises over 250,000 clones, none seen once only. Cells that came from pooled cutaneous lymph nodes were sorted using CD4, CD8alpha, NKG2D, NKG2ACE and other markers. The sequenced sample was CD4+ T cells sorted from a lymph node. Every receptor here comes from a C3H/HeJ mouse with alopecia areata. The mouse line has the MHC haplotype H2-k.

There are a few counts of this clone. Germline and genes here are mouse. With the read ending 4 residues before the CDR3 end, the germline J gene is used to fill in that end. The sample has other DNA sequences that encode this CDR3 too. This chain links TRBV1 with TRBJ2-7, with 8 positions matching TRBD2. Trimming at V came to 3 bases and at J to 2 bases, leaving 0 bases not matched to a gene. CDR1 and CDR2 from the germline V gene are NSQYPW and LRSPGD (reference sequence). This CDR3 comprises 13 residues. The covered CDR3 bases are TGCACCTGCAGTGCGGGGGGGCCCTAT. Protein: CTCSAGGPY. The entire CDR3 reads CTCSAGGPYEQYF.

This clone was detected a few times. Mouse gene names apply. The observed sequence ends 4 residues before the CDR3 terminus, with the missing tail filled in from the germline J gene. Within the sample, other DNA sequences also encode this same CDR3. The chain combines TRBV5 with TRBJ2-7; perhaps TRBD1 as D (5 bases). This CDR3 has 13 residues. Germline loops: CDR1 LGHNA, CDR2 YNLKQL (reference sequence). The CDR3 DNA, read in part, is TGTGCCAGCAGCCAAGATGACAGTTAT. Translation: CASSQDDSY. The complete CDR3 sequence is CASSQDDSYEQYF.

As for this clone: Gene names are the mouse ones. The read ends 4 residues before the CDR3 terminus; that terminus is restored from the germline J gene. The V and J genes are TRBV13-3 and TRBJ2-1; 7 positions match TRBD2. Germline V gene lookup returns CDR1 NNHDY and CDR2 SYVADS. The length of the CDR3 is 13 residues. Unmatched junction bases numbered 4, after V lost 7 bases and J lost 3 bases. The CDR3 bases that were read are TGTGCCAGCGGGCTGGGGGTCTATGCT. Its translation is CASGLGVYA. The entire CDR3 protein is CASGLGVYAEQFF.

This clone was picked up a small number of times. Gene names denote mouse genes. Partial CDR3 DNA: TGTGCCAGCAGCCTCCTGGACACTGCAGAA. It is translated as CASSLLDTAE. The whole CDR3 reads CASSLLDTAETLYF. V and J are TRBV5 and TRBJ2-3, with a possible D match to TRBD1 (5 bases). The read terminates 4 residues ahead of where the CDR3 ends, so the germline J gene completes it. The length of the CDR3 is 14 residues. V lost 4 bases, J lost 2 bases, and 10 bases lay in between. Germline V gene sequence: CDR1 LGHNA, CDR2 YNLKQL (reference sequence).

Note on this clone: Here the gene names and germline are mouse. With the read ending 4 residues before the CDR3 end, the germline J gene is used to fill in that end. The chain combines TRBV5 with TRBJ1-1, with 8 bases identical to TRBD1. The CDR3 totals 14 residues. The ends lost 4 bases at V and 3 bases at J; junction bases unmatched: 4. CDR1 LGHNA and CDR2 YNLKQL come from the germline V gene (reference sequence). The CDR3 bases that were read are TGTGCCAGCAGCCGCGACAGGGGTTACACA. Its protein is CASSRDRGYT. In full, the CDR3 reads CASSRDRGYTEVFF.

About this clone itself: Gene names and germline match the mouse. The read ends 4 residues shy of where the CDR3 ends; the end is completed using the germline J gene. The gene calls are TRBV13-1 and TRBJ1-1, with D possibly TRBD1 on 6 matching bases. V was cut by 5 bases and J by 4 bases, with 12 bases left in between. The CDR3 length is 13 residues. CDR1 NSHNY and CDR2 SYGAGN come from the germline V gene. The covered CDR3 bases are TGTGCCAGCAGCACCAGGGGAGGCACA. Its protein is CASSTRGGT. The whole CDR3 region reads CASSTRGGTEVFF.